Listed here is a single T cell receptor (beta chain). CDR3 length: 15 amino acids. Germline-derived CDR1 and CDR2 are ENHRY and SYGVKD. V lost 2 bases to trimming and J lost 6 bases, with 14 bases between them. The table came from immunoSEQ multiplex PCR; TCRdb's copy has only in-frame clones and leaves some out. Among tens of thousands of clones listed, roughly 90% were seen once. The sample is drawn from a study of OX40 agonist ivuxolimab in advanced cancers. The material sequenced was CD4+ or CD8+ T cells sorted from blood, taken in a trial of the OX40 agonist ivuxolimab. The V and J genes are TRBV10-3 and TRBJ2-1, with D perhaps matching TRBD2 (5 bases). The receptor was isolated from an adult with an advanced solid tumor such as melanoma, head and neck, liver or kidney cancer. Written as DNA, the CDR3 is TGTGCCATCAGTGAGATGAGGGCGCGAGGCAATGAGCAGTTCTTC. This encodes CAISEMRARGNEQFF.